This entry concerns a single T cell receptor beta chain. What it recognizes is unknown. Germline V gives CDR1 SNHLY, CDR2 FYNNEI. Trimming took 5 bases from V and 1 from J; bases not matched to a gene: 4. The CDR3 covers 14 residues. This specimen comes from a study of cytomegalovirus exposure and HLA in healthy donors. Notes on the study in general: According to an earlier analysis, most TCR beta V segments yielded productive rearrangements about 90% or about 30% of the time.

PCR amplification relied on 60 Vbeta primers (plus 13 Jbeta primers). Sequencing used immunoSEQ multiplex PCR; TCRdb keeps in-frame clones, though not all of them. The sample lists around 110,000 clones, around 80% occurring once. The chain employs TRBV2 and TRBJ2-5, with 7 bases fitting TRBD1. The sample consisted of PBMCs. This clonotype originated in a woman in her late teens or twenties in good health and CMV-seropositive. CDR3 coding DNA: TGTGCCAGCAGTCGTCGGGACAGCCAAGAGACCCAGTACTTC. Protein sequence: CASSRRDSQETQYF.